The clone carrying this T cell receptor (beta chain) appeared a few times. As yet, its antigen is unknown. The CDR3 has 10 residues. Per the germline V gene, CDR1 is DFQATT and CDR2 is SNEGSKA (reference sequence). V gave up 3 bases and J gave up 5 bases, with 4 bases separating them. The data were taken from a study of spatial heterogeneity in lung cancer. Study outcomes and limitations: Blood carried ubiquitous expanded tumor TCRs more at resection than follow-up.

This sample's time point: sample taken at primary tumor resection. The study sequenced unsorted whole RNA from tumor, nontumor lung or frozen PBMC. TCR cDNA molecules were tagged individually, and each one carried a unique molecular identifier. TCRdb itself ran the 5' RACE reads through MiXCR, one entry per CDR3 protein. The sample lists tens of thousands of distinct CDR3 sequences; roughly 7% were seen once. The chain carries TRBV20-1 and TRBJ1-1; the D is unclear. This TCR was sampled from a female donor with early-stage non-small cell lung cancer. Sequencing used PBMCs, obtained at surgery. In DNA, the CDR3 is TGCAGTGCTAGGTTGACTGAAGCTTTCTTT. This gives the protein CSARLTEAFF.